This is a list of T cell receptor beta chains from one sample in a study of cytomegalovirus exposure and HLA in healthy donors. The assay was immunoSEQ multiplex PCR, and TCRdb's table has in-frame clones only and misses some. This table holds about 190,000 clones, 80% to 85% found once. What was sequenced was PBMCs. The origin of the receptors is a boy aged 5-17 years in good health and CMV-seronegative. Each CDR3 is given with its conserved first and last residue.

J	V	CDR3
TRBJ1-5	TRBV6-1	CASSGIQGAAQPQHF
TRBJ2-7	TRBV27	CASSYRDSYEQYF
TRBJ1-2	TRBV4-3	CASSQGYSYGYTF
TRBJ1-2	TRBV9	CASSVDRLNYGYTF
TRBJ2-7	TRBV29-1	CSVRDSPYEQYF
TRBJ2-7	TRBV5-8	CASSLGTGFADGQYF
TRBJ2-7	TRBV28	CASSPIPGTGTSYEQYF
TRBJ2-5	TRBV9	CASSVGPLTGGETQYF
TRBJ1-6	TRBV5-1	CASRRQGNSPLHF
TRBJ2-3	TRBV19	CASRRVAARGTDTQYF
TRBJ1-2	TRBV5-1	CASSLGTGENYGYTF
TRBJ1-6	TRBV30	CAWSVNSNSPLHF